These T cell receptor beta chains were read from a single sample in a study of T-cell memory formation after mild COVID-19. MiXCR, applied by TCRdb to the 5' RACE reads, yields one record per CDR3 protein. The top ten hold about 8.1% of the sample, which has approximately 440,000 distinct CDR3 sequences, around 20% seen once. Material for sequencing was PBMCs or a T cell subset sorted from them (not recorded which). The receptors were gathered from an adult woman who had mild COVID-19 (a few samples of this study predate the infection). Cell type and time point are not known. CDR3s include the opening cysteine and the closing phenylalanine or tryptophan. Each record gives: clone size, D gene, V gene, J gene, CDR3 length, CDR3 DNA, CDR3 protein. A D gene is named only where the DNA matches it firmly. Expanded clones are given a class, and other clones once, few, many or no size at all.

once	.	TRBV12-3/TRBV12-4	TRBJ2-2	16	TGTGCCAGCAGTTCCCCCAGTCCGGGTAACACCGGGGAGCTGTTTTTT	CASSSPSPGNTGELFF
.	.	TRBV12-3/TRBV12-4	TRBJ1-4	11	TGTGCCAGCAGTATAGTTGAAAAACTGTTTTTT	CASSIVEKLFF
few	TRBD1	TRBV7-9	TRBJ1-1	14	TGTGCCAGCAGCTTAAGGGGGCGCGAAACTGAAGCTTTCTTT	CASSLRGRETEAFF
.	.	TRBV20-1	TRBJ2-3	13	TGCAGTGCTCGGGGACCTCACACAGATACGCAGTATTTT	CSARGPHTDTQYF
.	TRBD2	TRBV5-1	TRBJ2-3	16	TGCGCCAGCAGCTTGGCTGGGGGAGGGAGCACAGATACGCAGTATTTT	CASSLAGGGSTDTQYF
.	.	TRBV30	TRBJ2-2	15	TGTGCCTGGAGTGTACGGGGGCCGAACACCGGGGAGCTGTTTTTT	CAWSVRGPNTGELFF
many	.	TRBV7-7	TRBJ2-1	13	TGTGCCAGCAGCTTAGCCACCTACAATGAGCAGTTCTTC	CASSLATYNEQFF
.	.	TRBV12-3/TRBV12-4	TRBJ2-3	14	TGTGCCAGCCGGCTAGCATCTCCCACAGATACGCAGTATTTT	CASRLASPTDTQYF
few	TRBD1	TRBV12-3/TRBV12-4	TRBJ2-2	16	TGTGCCAGCAGTTTATCCGCCGGGACAGGGGTCGGGGAGCTGTTTTTT	CASSLSAGTGVGELFF
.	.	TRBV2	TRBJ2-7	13	TGTGCCGGCTCGGGACATCCCCTCTACGAGCAGTACTTC	CAGSGHPLYEQYF
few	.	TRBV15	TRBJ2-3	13	TGTGCCACCAGCAGAGGTGGTTCCGATACGCAGTATTTT	CATSRGGSDTQYF
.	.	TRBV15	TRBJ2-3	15	TGTGCCACCAGCAGTCCGACCCAAAATACAGATACGCAGTATTTT	CATSSPTQNTDTQYF
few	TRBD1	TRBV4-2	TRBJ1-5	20	TGTGCCAGCAGCCACTATCCGGGACAGGGGACAAGCGGTGGCAATCAGCCCCAGCATTTT	CASSHYPGQGTSGGNQPQHF
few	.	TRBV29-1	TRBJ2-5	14	TGCAGCGTTGAAGTATGGGGGGCTGAAGAGACCCAGTACTTC	CSVEVWGAEETQYF
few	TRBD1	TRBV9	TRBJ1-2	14	TGTGCCAGCAATCGGGACAGCCTTAACTATGGCTACACCTTC	CASNRDSLNYGYTF
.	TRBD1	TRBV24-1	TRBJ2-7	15	TGTGCCACCTCGGACCCGACAGGGGGGAGAAACGAGCAGTACTTC	CATSDPTGGRNEQYF
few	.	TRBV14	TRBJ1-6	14	TGTGCCAGCAGCCGGGACCTCCTGAGTTCACCCCTCCACTTT	CASSRDLLSSPLHF
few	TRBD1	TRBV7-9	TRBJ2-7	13	TGTGCCAGCAGCTTAGAAACAGGGGCTGGACGGTACTTC	CASSLETGAGRYF
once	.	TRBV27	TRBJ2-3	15	TGTGCCAGCAGTTTAAAGGGGGTAAACACAGATACGCAGTATTTT	CASSLKGVNTDTQYF